These 13 T cell receptor beta chains came from one sample sequenced in a study of control samples from healthy donors and cancer patients (dated by TCRdb to about 2020). Libraries were made using the immunoSEQ multiplex PCR assay. TCRdb took over this immuneACCESS table, retaining in-frame rearrangements with V and J assigned. Such tables are incomplete; in checked studies, under half of the missing clones stem from an unresolved V gene, and the remainder is unexplained. The sample table shows fewer than 200,000 clones, and roughly 95% are seen once. Clones ranked in the top ten supply about 4% of the sample. The specimen sequenced was blood. These receptors came from a woman aged 55-69 years in good health.

The chain is built from TRBV5-5 and TRBJ2-1; a possible D gene is TRBD2 (6 bases). Trimming pared 0 bases from V and 0 bases from J, leaving 16 bases between. The CDR3 runs to 18 residues. Germline V CDR1 and CDR2: SGHKS, YYEKEE (reference sequence). The DNA for the CDR3 is TGTGCCAGCAGCTTGGTCCGGACTACCGACTCCTCCTACAATGAGCAGTTCTTC. Its protein product is CASSLVRTTDSSYNEQFF. Supplemented by reference TRBV5-5 and TRBJ2-1, the full variable domain reads DAGVTQSPTHLIKTRGQQVTLRCSPISGHKSVSWYQQVLGQGPQFIFQYYEKEERGRGNFPDRFSARQFPNYSSELNVNALLLGDSALYLCASSLVRTTDSSYNEQFFGPGTRLTVL.

The V and J genes are TRBV7-2 and TRBJ1-1; D remains ambiguous. The CDR3 is made up of 14 amino acids. V was trimmed by 1 base and J by 5 bases, leaving 11 bases between them. The germline V gene has CDR1 SGHTA and CDR2 FQGNSA. The CDR3 nucleotides are TGTGCCAGCAGCTTAGGAGCCCAGCAGACTGAAGCTTTCTTT. Amino acids: CASSLGAQQTEAFF.

The rearrangement uses TRBV6-2 or TRBV6-3 and TRBJ2-3; D ambiguous. Germline V gene lookup returns CDR1 MNHEY and CDR2 SVGEGT. Trimming took off 0 bases at V and 8 bases at J, with 18 bases between the two ends. This CDR3 contains 16 residues. CDR3 DNA sequence: TGTGCCAGCAGTTACTCGACGGTTTCAGAACTTGTTACGCAGTATTTT. Translated, it gives CASSYSTVSELVTQYF.

Note on this clone: This sample also contains other DNA sequences that code for the same CDR3. This chain uses TRBV7-9 with TRBJ2-5, with D unresolved. CDR3 length: 11 amino acids. The V gene lost 4 bases and the J gene lost 4 bases, with 4 bases spanning the gap. Germline V gene data show CDR1 as SEHNR and CDR2 as FQNEAQ (reference sequence). The CDR3 coding sequence is TGTGCCAGCAGCTCAGGAGAGACCCAGTACTTC. Its protein product is CASSSGETQYF.

This clone was recorded only once. The sample has other DNA sequences that encode this CDR3 too. The V and J genes are TRBV9 and TRBJ1-4; no reliable D call. CDR1 is SGDLS, CDR2 YYNGEE, per germline. This CDR3 region has 16 residues. V lost 8 bases and J lost 8, with 25 bases in between. CDR3 region: CASSLDLDPGGEKLFF. In nucleotides, the CDR3 is TGTGCCAGTAGCCTTGATCTGGACCCTGGAGGGGAAAAACTGTTTTTT.

V and J are TRBV5-4 and TRBJ1-6; D not resolved. Germline CDR1 and CDR2: SGHNT and YYREEE (reference sequence). The CDR3 runs to 15 residues. Trimming removed 4 bases at V and 9 bases at J, with 17 bases between. CDR3 DNA sequence: TGTGCCAGCAGCCCTCAAACGCCAGGCGGTTCACCCCTCCACTTT. Translated: CASSPQTPGGSPLHF. Variable domain in full (rest from reference TRBV5-4 and TRBJ1-6): ETGVTQSPTHLIKTRGQQVTLRCSSQSGHNTVSWYQQALGQGPQFIFQYYREEENGRGNFPPRFSGLQFPNYSSELNVNALELDDSALYLCASSPQTPGGSPLHFGNGTRLTVT.

V and J are TRBV5-1 and TRBJ2-1; 7 nucleotides match TRBD1. Germline V gene sequence: CDR1 SGHRS, CDR2 YFSETQ. This CDR3 region has 14 residues. The trim removed 9 bases at V and 0 bases at J, leaving 6 bases unmatched. The CDR3 bases are TGCGCCACCGGGACAGAAAGCTCCTACAATGAGCAGTTCTTC. It translates to CATGTESSYNEQFF.

This chain connects TRBV7-2 to TRBJ1-2, with D perhaps TRBD1 (5 bases). V gave up 4 bases and J gave up 6 bases, with 18 bases separating them. The CDR3 spans 15 residues. Germline loops: CDR1 SGHTA, CDR2 FQGNSA. The CDR3 nucleotides read TGTGCCAGCAGCTCGGGACCAAGCCTAATAGATGGCTACACCTTC. Translated, it gives CASSSGPSLIDGYTF.

V usage is TRBV30 and J usage is TRBJ1-3; 8 bases align to TRBD1. The CDR3 runs to 13 residues. The ends lost 3 bases at V and 7 bases at J; junction bases unmatched: 5. CDR1 and CDR2 (germline): GTSNPN, SVGIG (reference sequence). The CDR3 protein is CAWRDRVSNTIYF. The CDR3 nucleotides are TGTGCCTGGAGGGACAGGGTTTCGAACACCATATATTTT. The variable domain in full, completed from reference TRBV30 and TRBJ1-3, reads SQTIHQWPATLVQPVGSPLSLECTVEGTSNPNLYWYRQAAGRGLQLLFYSVGIGQISSEVPQNLSASRPQDRQFILSSKKLLLSDSGFYLCAWRDRVSNTIYFGEGSWLTVV.

This chain joins TRBV3-1 (or the pseudogene TRBV3-2) and TRBJ2-1; D unclear. Germline assignment: CDR1 LGHDT and CDR2 YNNKEL (reference sequence). V was clipped by 0 bases and J by 2 bases, with 8 bases between them. This CDR3 region has 15 residues. The CDR3 protein is CASSQDTAAYNEQFF. The CDR3 region has the DNA TGTGCCAGCAGCCAAGACACCGCGGCCTACAATGAGCAGTTCTTC.

This chain joins TRBV7-2 and TRBJ1-4; 7 bases match TRBD1. With 1 base clipped from V and 7 bases from J, the junction kept 12 bases outside the gene matches. The CDR3 totals 17 residues. The germline V gene encodes CDR1 SGHTA and CDR2 FQGNSA. CDR3 amino acids: CASSLEAGQSWGEKLFF. In nucleotides, the CDR3 is TGTGCCAGCAGCTTAGAGGCGGGACAGTCTTGGGGTGAAAAACTGTTTTTT.

The V call is TRBV30, the J call TRBJ1-6, with 11 bases lining up with TRBD1. The CDR3 totals 14 residues. Germline V gives CDR1 GTSNPN, CDR2 SVGIG (reference sequence). V gave up 4 bases and J gave up 7 bases; unmatched junction bases: 3. CDR3 region: CAWKDRGRNSPLHF. The CDR3 nucleotides read TGTGCCTGGAAGGACAGGGGGCGAAATTCACCCCTCCACTTT.

CDR3 nucleotide sequence: TGTGCCAGCAGCCAGCCAGGCCTGATTGGGAATGAAAAACTGTTTTTT. Amino acid sequence: CASSQPGLIGNEKLFF. The rearrangement links TRBV16 to TRBJ1-4; D is undetermined. Trimming removed 3 bases at V and 5 bases at J, with 16 bases between. The CDR3 runs 16 residues. Germline V gene sequence: CDR1 KGHSY, CDR2 FQNENV. Filled out from reference TRBV16 and TRBJ1-4, the complete variable domain reads GEEVAQTPKHLVRGEGQKAKLYCAPIKGHSYVFWYQQVLKNEFKFLISFQNENVFDETGMPKERFSAKCLPNSPCSLEIQATKLEDSAVYFCASSQPGLIGNEKLFFGSGTQLSVL.